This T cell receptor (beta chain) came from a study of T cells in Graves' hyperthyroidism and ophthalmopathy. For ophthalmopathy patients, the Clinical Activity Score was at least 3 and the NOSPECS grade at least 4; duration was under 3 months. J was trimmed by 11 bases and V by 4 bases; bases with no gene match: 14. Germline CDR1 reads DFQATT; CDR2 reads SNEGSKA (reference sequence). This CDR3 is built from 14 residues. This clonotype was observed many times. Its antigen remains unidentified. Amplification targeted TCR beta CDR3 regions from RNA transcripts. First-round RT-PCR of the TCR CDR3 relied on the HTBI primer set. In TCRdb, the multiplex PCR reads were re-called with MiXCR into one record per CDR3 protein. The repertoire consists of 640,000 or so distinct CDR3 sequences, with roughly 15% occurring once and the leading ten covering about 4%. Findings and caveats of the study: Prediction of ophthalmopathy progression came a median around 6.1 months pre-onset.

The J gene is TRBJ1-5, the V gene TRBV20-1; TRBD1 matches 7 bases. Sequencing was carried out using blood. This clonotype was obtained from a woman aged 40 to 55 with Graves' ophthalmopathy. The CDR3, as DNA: TGCAGTGCTACTCGAGGACAGGTAGTGTGGACCCAGCATTTT. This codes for CSATRGQVVWTQHF.